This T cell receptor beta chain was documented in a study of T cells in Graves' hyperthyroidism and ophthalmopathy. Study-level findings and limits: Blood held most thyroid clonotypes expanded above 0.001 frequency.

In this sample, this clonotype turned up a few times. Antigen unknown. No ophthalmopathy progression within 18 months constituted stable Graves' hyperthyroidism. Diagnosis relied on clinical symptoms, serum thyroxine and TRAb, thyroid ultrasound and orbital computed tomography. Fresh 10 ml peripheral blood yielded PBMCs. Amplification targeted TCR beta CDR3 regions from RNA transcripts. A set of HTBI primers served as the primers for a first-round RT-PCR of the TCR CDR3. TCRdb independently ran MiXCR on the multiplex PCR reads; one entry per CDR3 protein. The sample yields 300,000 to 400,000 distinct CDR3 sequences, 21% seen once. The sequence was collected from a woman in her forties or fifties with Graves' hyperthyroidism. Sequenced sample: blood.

The CDR3 DNA is TGCAGTGCTAGTAAGCTAGCTAGCGGCTCCTACAATGAGCAGTTCTTC. This translates into CSASKLASGSYNEQFF. V and J are TRBV20-1 and TRBJ2-1; 7 nucleotides align to TRBD2. Germline CDR1 is DFQATT and CDR2 is SNEGSKA (reference sequence). Trimming at V came to 3 bases and at J to 0 bases, leaving 8 bases not matched to a gene. This CDR3 comprises 16 residues.